This is a list of T cell receptor beta chains from one sample in a study of brain metastases from non-small cell lung cancer. The protocol was immunoSEQ multiplex PCR, while the TCRdb copy is restricted to in-frame clones and leaves out a portion. The sample comprises about 4,500 clones, roughly 85% of which are singletons, and under 6% rests with the top ten. Sequencing was performed on primary lung tumor tissue. Receptors originate from a donor over 35 with non-small cell lung cancer. The conserved cysteine and the conserved F or W are not part of the CDR3 here. D genes are given only for firm matches. Size is stated for part of the rows, as once, few or many counts, or as a class when the clone is expanded.

V gene	CDR3 length	clone size	D gene	J gene	CDR3 protein
TRBV4-1	15	few	TRBD1	TRBJ2-3	ASSQYRTGGGTDTQY
TRBV10-1	14	.	TRBD2	TRBJ2-1	ASRELAGVLYNEQF
TRBV21-1	14	once	.	TRBJ2-1	ASRRKEQTSRNEQF
TRBV28	15	.	TRBD1	TRBJ1-5	ASSHVPGQGTNQPQH
TRBV6-6	13	.	.	TRBJ2-7	ASSRSGAISYEQY
TRBV5-4	14	once	TRBD2	TRBJ2-3	ASSLRLAGNTDTQY
TRBV11-2	13	.	.	TRBJ2-7	ASSLLSPQGYEQY
TRBV5-1	14	.	.	TRBJ1-6	ASSLDGEGRDSPLH
TRBV10-3	12	.	.	TRBJ1-1	AISESDRSSEAF
TRBV9	13	once	.	TRBJ2-6	ASSLDGMGTNVLT
TRBV30	13	.	.	TRBJ2-1	AWRVGGSSYNEQF
TRBV29-1	14	.	.	TRBJ2-7	SVAGYRATSSYEQY